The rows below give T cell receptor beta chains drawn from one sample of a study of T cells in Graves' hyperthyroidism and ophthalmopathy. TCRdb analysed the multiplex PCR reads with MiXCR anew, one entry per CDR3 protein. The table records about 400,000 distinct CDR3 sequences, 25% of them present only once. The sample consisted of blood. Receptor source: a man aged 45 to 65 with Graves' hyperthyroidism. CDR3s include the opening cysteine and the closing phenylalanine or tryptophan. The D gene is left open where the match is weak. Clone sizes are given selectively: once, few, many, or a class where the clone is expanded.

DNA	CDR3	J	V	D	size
TGTGCCTGGAGTACGGGACATAGCAATCAGCCCCAGCATTTT	CAWSTGHSNQPQHF	TRBJ1-5	TRBV30	NA	NA
TGTGCCAGCAGTTACGATCTTGGGACAGGGGGCGTGAACACTGAAGCTTTCTTT	CASSYDLGTGGVNTEAFF	TRBJ1-1	TRBV6-9	TRBD1	NA
TGTGCCAGCAGGGGACGGTTTAGCACAGATACGCAGTATTTT	CASRGRFSTDTQYF	TRBJ2-3	TRBV12-3/TRBV12-4	NA	few
TGTGCCAGCAGCGTAGACATAGAGAACACTGAAGCTTTCTTT	CASSVDIENTEAFF	TRBJ1-1	TRBV9	NA	NA
TGTGCCACCAGTGATTCACTAGCGGGAGGGGAGACCCAGTACTTC	CATSDSLAGGETQYF	TRBJ2-5	TRBV24-1	TRBD2	NA
TGTGCCAGCAGTGATCGGCCCCAGCATTTT	CASSDRPQHF	TRBJ1-5	TRBV6-1	NA	NA
TGCAGTGCCACACAGGGTGATCAGCCCCAGCATTTT	CSATQGDQPQHF	TRBJ1-5	TRBV20-1	NA	few
TGTGCCAGCAGCTTGACTCTCCAAGAGACCCAGTACTTC	CASSLTLQETQYF	TRBJ2-5	TRBV13	NA	NA
TGCGCCAGCACAACAGGTGACCCATCGAGAGAGCAGTACTTC	CASTTGDPSREQYF	TRBJ2-7	TRBV5-1	NA	few
TGTGCCAGCAGTTTGTTCCGACAGAGCTGGAACACTGAAGCTTTCTTT	CASSLFRQSWNTEAFF	TRBJ1-1	TRBV28	NA	many
TGTGCCAGCAGCTATGACAATAACTATGGCTACACCTTC	CASSYDNNYGYTF	TRBJ1-2	TRBV28	NA	NA
TGCAGTGCGCGGACTAGCGGGCCGCCATTCAATGATCAGTTCTTC	CSARTSGPPFNDQFF	TRBJ2-1	TRBV20-1	TRBD2	NA
TGTGCCAGCACGGGGGGGCGCGAGCAGTACTTC	CASTGGREQYF	TRBJ2-7	TRBV6-1	TRBD2	few
TGTGCCAGCAGCGTACAGTCCGATACGCAGTATTTT	CASSVQSDTQYF	TRBJ2-3	TRBV9	NA	few
TGTGCCAGCAGCCCAGCTTACAATGAGCAGTTCTTC	CASSPAYNEQFF	TRBJ2-1	TRBV11-3	NA	many
TGTGCCTCGCCGGGGGCGGCGAACACTGAAGCTTTCTTT	CASPGAANTEAFF	TRBJ1-1	TRBV2	NA	many
TGTGCCTGCAGTGATCTAACTGGGGCCAACGTCCTGACTTTC	CACSDLTGANVLTF	TRBJ2-6	TRBV2	NA	few
TGCGCCAGCAGCTTAAAACAGGGAGTCGAAAAACTGTTTTTT	CASSLKQGVEKLFF	TRBJ1-4	TRBV5-1	NA	NA
TGTGCCAGCAACGGGGAGGGAAATGAGCAGTTCTTC	CASNGEGNEQFF	TRBJ2-1	TRBV2	TRBD2	many
TGCAGTCCTCGACAGGGCTACGAGCAGTACTTC	CSPRQGYEQYF	TRBJ2-7	TRBV20-1	TRBD1	NA
TGTGCCAGCAGCTTAATATACAAATCCTACGAGCAGTACTTC	CASSLIYKSYEQYF	TRBJ2-7	TRBV11-2	NA	few
TGTGCCAGCAGGGGTCTTAGCGGGACTCCCTACGAGCAGTACTTC	CASRGLSGTPYEQYF	TRBJ2-7	TRBV2	TRBD2	many
TGTGCCAGCAGTACAAAGCGGGCAAGCTCCTACAATGAGCAGTTCTTC	CASSTKRASSYNEQFF	TRBJ2-1	TRBV28	NA	few
TGTGCCAGCAGCCCGGGACTAGCGGGAGTTACGGCTGGGGCCAACGTCCTGACTTTC	CASSPGLAGVTAGANVLTF	TRBJ2-6	TRBV7-9	TRBD2	many
TGTGCCAGCAGTCGGGCGGACCTGGGGGCAGATACGCAGTATTTT	CASSRADLGADTQYF	TRBJ2-3	TRBV28	NA	many
TGCAGTGCCACCGACGGGGGGCAGCCCCAGCATTTT	CSATDGGQPQHF	TRBJ1-5	TRBV20-1	NA	few
TGTGCCAGTATGCCCAGGAGCGGGAGCTACAATGAGCAGTTCTTC	CASMPRSGSYNEQFF	TRBJ2-1	TRBV19	TRBD2	NA
TGCAGTGCTAGGGGAGCGGGAGAGCCCACAGATACGCAGTATTTT	CSARGAGEPTDTQYF	TRBJ2-3	TRBV20-1	TRBD2	few
TGTGCCAGCATAGGGCATAGAACCGGGGAGCTGTTTTTT	CASIGHRTGELFF	TRBJ2-2	TRBV6-1	NA	NA
TGTGCCAGCAGCTTGGCCCCTCGACAGGGGAGCGGCCAAGAGACCCAGTACTTC	CASSLAPRQGSGQETQYF	TRBJ2-5	TRBV5-5	TRBD1	NA
TGTGCCAGCAGTTCTAGCGGGATCTCCTACAATGAGCAGTTCTTC	CASSSSGISYNEQFF	TRBJ2-1	TRBV28	TRBD2	many
TGTGCCAGCAGCTTAGATCCGGGATACCTCGGGAAGAACATTCAGTACTTC	CASSLDPGYLGKNIQYF	TRBJ2-4	TRBV7-9	NA	few
TGTGCCAGCAGTTTTTTCGGAGGGGTCTCCTACGAGCAGTACTTC	CASSFFGGVSYEQYF	TRBJ2-7	TRBV28	NA	many
TGCAGTGCTAGAGATAAAAGCGGGAGGCCCTCCTACAATGAGCAGTTCTTC	CSARDKSGRPSYNEQFF	TRBJ2-1	TRBV20-1	TRBD2	NA
TGTGCCAGCAGTGTGACACGGCACACAGATACGCAGTATTTT	CASSVTRHTDTQYF	TRBJ2-3	TRBV6-1	NA	NA
TGTGCCAGCAGCCTCCAAGCGGGAGGCTCCTACGAGCAGTACTTC	CASSLQAGGSYEQYF	TRBJ2-7	TRBV5-6	TRBD2	few
TGTGCCAGCTCACTGGGGGTGGACACTGAAGCTTTCTTT	CASSLGVDTEAFF	TRBJ1-1	TRBV18	NA	many
TGTGCCAGCAGCTTAGGCCTAGCGGGAGAAACCGGGGAGCTGTTTTTT	CASSLGLAGETGELFF	TRBJ2-2	TRBV13	TRBD2	few
TGTGCCAGCAGCCAACTACAGGGAACAAATGGCTACACCTTC	CASSQLQGTNGYTF	TRBJ1-2	TRBV3-1	NA	NA
TGTGCCAGCAGCTTAGAACGGACGGGAACCTACGAGCAGTACTTC	CASSLERTGTYEQYF	TRBJ2-7	TRBV11-2	NA	many
TGTGCCAGCAGCCGGGCGGGAACTACCTACAATGAGCAGTTCTTC	CASSRAGTTYNEQFF	TRBJ2-1	TRBV7-9	NA	few
TGTGCCAGCAGTTACGTTAGCGGACAAGAGACCCAGTACTTC	CASSYVSGQETQYF	TRBJ2-5	TRBV6-9	NA	NA
TGTGCCAGCAGCTTTTTGGGAAGTGTGGATACGCAGTATTTT	CASSFLGSVDTQYF	TRBJ2-3	TRBV7-9	NA	NA
TGTGCCAGCAGTGAGGCACAGGCATACTATGGCTACACCTTC	CASSEAQAYYGYTF	TRBJ1-2	TRBV25-1	NA	NA
TGTGCCAGCACTTCGGGCTGGGGCGGTGAAGCTTTCTTT	CASTSGWGGEAFF	TRBJ1-1	TRBV3-1	NA	NA
TGTGCCAGCAGTTATTGGGCGGCACAGGGACCCAATGAGCAGTTCTTC	CASSYWAAQGPNEQFF	TRBJ2-1	TRBV6-1	NA	NA
TGCAGCGCAACAACAGCGGGAGTCTCCTACGAGCAGTACTTC	CSATTAGVSYEQYF	TRBJ2-7	TRBV29-1	TRBD2	once
TGTGCCATCGGGAAGCGGGAGGAAGAGACCCAGTACTTC	CAIGKREEETQYF	TRBJ2-5	TRBV10-3	TRBD2	NA
TGTGCCAGCAGCGAGTGGAGTTACAATGAGCAGTTCTTC	CASSEWSYNEQFF	TRBJ2-1	TRBV9	NA	NA
TGTGCCAGCAGCTTTTTCCGCCCGGGACTAGCGGCCGTCAATGAGCAGTTCTTC	CASSFFRPGLAAVNEQFF	TRBJ2-1	TRBV5-6	TRBD2	many